Below, 22 T cell receptor beta chains from the same sample are listed, as sequenced in a study of low-dose radiotherapy and immunotherapy resistance in tumors. Priming of first-strand cDNA relied on TRAV- and TRBV-specific primers (covering alpha and beta chains). PCR amplification of the TCRs was performed with Phusion for approximately 20 PCR cycles, and it relied on a constant-region primer together with a V-primer adapter. TCRdb called the reads again in MiXCR, with one record for every CDR3 protein. The table records about 100,000 distinct CDR3 sequences, roughly 20% of them present only once. Indicated time point: after trial treatment. Treatment here: LDRT plus nivolumab, ipilimumab, low-dose cyclophosphamide and aspirin (RACIN trial). The sequencing used PBMCs, collected after low-dose radiotherapy plus immunotherapy. The receptors shown here come from a male donor with prostate cancer.

This clonotype occurred many times. This sequence joins TRBV2 and TRBJ2-1; no definite D call. V lost 5 bases and J 3 bases, leaving 5 bases between the germline ends. CDR1 is SNHLY and CDR2 is FYNNEI in the germline V gene. This CDR3 has 12 amino acids. The CDR3 loop is CASSNSYNEQFF. DNA of the CDR3: TGTGCCAGCAGTAACAGCTACAATGAGCAGTTCTTC. Combining the CDR3 with reference TRBV2 and TRBJ2-1 gives the whole variable domain EPEVTQTPSHQVTQMGQEVILRCVPISNHLYFYWYRQILGQKVEFLVSFYNNEISEKSEIFDDQFSVERPDGSNFTLKIRSTKLEDSAMYFCASSNSYNEQFFGPGTRLTVL.

This clonotype was detected only a few times. The rearrangement uses TRBV28 and TRBJ2-3; D gene ambiguous. Between the trimmed V and J ends, which lost 5 bases and 2 bases, there was a span of 8 bases. This CDR3 region has 13 residues. In germline, CDR1 is MDHEN, CDR2 SYDVKM. CDR3 amino acids: CASSDHVTDTQYF. CDR3 bases: TGTGCCAGCAGTGACCACGTCACAGATACGCAGTATTTT.

This clonotype has a count of ten or more. This chain links TRBV7-9 with TRBJ1-3; weak D call: TRBD1 (5 bases). V lost 8 bases, J lost 2 bases, and 16 bases lay in between. CDR1 is SEHNR and CDR2 is FQNEAQ in the germline V gene (reference sequence). CDR3 length: 15 amino acids. As DNA, the CDR3 is TGTGCCAGCCTTCCAGGGAGCCGGGCTGGAAACACCATATATTTT. This codes for CASLPGSRAGNTIYF.

Many counts were recorded for this clonotype. V usage is TRBV28 and J usage is TRBJ2-7; TRBD1 matches at 7 bases. The CDR3 is made up of 14 amino acids. With 6 bases clipped from V and 3 bases from J, the junction kept 8 bases outside the gene matches. Germline-derived CDR1 and CDR2 are MDHEN and SYDVKM. CDR3 nucleotide sequence: TGTGCCAGCAGCTTTAGGGGGCGCGGCTACGAGCAGTACTTC. Its protein is CASSFRGRGYEQYF.

This clonotype was observed many times. The V gene is TRBV3-1, the J gene TRBJ1-1, with 7 nucleotides matching TRBD1. This CDR3 region has 16 residues. The V segment lost 0 bases and the J segment 7 bases; nucleotides outside the gene matches: 11. Germline loops: CDR1 LGHDT, CDR2 YNNKEL (reference sequence). The CDR3 DNA reads as TGTGCCAGCAGCCAAGACGGCAGGGGGGGAATAGGTGAAGCTTTCTTT. Translation gives CASSQDGRGGIGEAFF.

Many counts were recorded for this clonotype. The gene calls are TRBV19 and TRBJ2-1, with D unclear. Between the trimmed V and J ends, which lost 6 bases and 0 bases, there was a span of 9 bases. CDR3 size: 14 residues. Germline V gene lookup returns CDR1 LNHDA and CDR2 SQIVND (reference sequence). The CDR3 loop reads CASSSGNSYNEQFF. The CDR3 nucleotides read TGTGCCAGTAGCTCCGGAAACTCCTACAATGAGCAGTTCTTC.

This clonotype has ten or more counts. The rearrangement joins TRBV5-1 to TRBJ1-1; maybe TRBD1 (6 bases). Trimming pared 0 bases from V and 1 base from J, leaving 13 bases between. Per the germline V gene, CDR1 is SGHRS and CDR2 is YFSETQ. This CDR3 is 16 amino acids long. This CDR3 is CASSLGLGAGNTEAFF. CDR3 sequence (DNA): TGCGCCAGCAGCTTGGGTTTGGGGGCAGGGAACACTGAAGCTTTCTTT.

This clonotype was counted ten times or more. J is TRBJ2-7 and V is TRBV10-1; 7 bases match TRBD1. The CDR3 totals 14 residues. In germline, CDR1 is WNHNN, CDR2 SYGVQD (reference sequence). J gave up 0 bases and V 3 bases, and 2 bases lay outside the gene matches. This CDR3 is CASSDHRGSYEQYF. For the CDR3, the DNA is TGCGCCAGCAGTGACCACAGGGGCTCCTACGAGCAGTACTTC.

The CDR3 DNA follows: TGTGCCAGCAGTGAAAGACAGGGGAGAGAGACCCAGTACTTC. Translating gives CASSERQGRETQYF. This chain uses TRBV2 with TRBJ2-5; 8 bases fit TRBD1. Trimming took 2 bases from V and 4 from J; bases not matched to a gene: 3. The CDR3 has 14 residues. Germline CDR1 is SNHLY and CDR2 is FYNNEI.

This clonotype was seen just once. A far bigger clonotype differs at one base, so this is likely a read error. This chain connects TRBV10-3 to TRBJ2-1; D is perhaps TRBD2 (5 bases). The CDR3 length is 12 residues. Trimming stripped 5 bases from V and 8 bases from J, with 10 bases between. Germline values: CDR1 ENHRY, CDR2 SYGVKD. The CDR3 region has the DNA TGTGCCATCAGTAGCCAGGAGGATGAGCAGTTCTTC. Protein product: CAISSQEDEQFF.

This clonotype appeared many times. V is TRBV7-9 and J is TRBJ2-1; D possibly matches TRBD1 or TRBD2 (6 bases each). V lost 0 bases and J lost 10, with 10 bases in between. Germline CDR1 is SEHNR and CDR2 is FQNEAQ (reference sequence). The CDR3 consists of 13 residues. CDR3 residues: CASSLAGGREQFF. In DNA, the CDR3 is TGTGCCAGCAGCTTAGCGGGGGGCCGAGAGCAGTTCTTC.

This clonotype showed up many times. The chain employs TRBV10-3 and TRBJ2-7; TRBD1 matches 8 bases. This CDR3 is 19 amino acids long. V gave up 0 bases and J gave up 0 bases; unmatched junction bases: 13. Germline CDR1 and CDR2: ENHRY and SYGVKD. CDR3 amino acids: CAISESPLDRGLSSYEQYF. CDR3 nucleotides: TGTGCCATCAGTGAGTCCCCTCTTGACAGGGGCCTATCCTCCTACGAGCAGTACTTC.

Remarks on this clonotype: Sequence at one end of the junction differs from germline and may be a read error. The J gene is TRBJ2-2, the V gene TRBV19; a possible D gene is TRBD1 (5 bases). This CDR3 region has 14 residues. CDR1 is LNHDA, CDR2 SQIVND, per germline (reference sequence). This chain's CDR3 is CAGRTSANPGELFF. Here the CDR3 DNA reads TGTGCCGGGCGGACATCTGCGAACCCCGGGGAGCTGTTTTTT.

Ten or more counts support this clonotype. V is TRBV6-2 or TRBV6-3 and J is TRBJ1-4, with 8 bases identical to TRBD1. The CDR3 sequence is 14 residues long. V dropped 10 bases and J dropped 8; count of bases not matched to a gene: 12. Germline CDR1 reads MNHEY; CDR2 reads SVGEGT. Written as DNA, the CDR3 is TGTGCCATCAGGACGATCGGGACAGGAGAAAAACTGTTTTTT. This encodes CAIRTIGTGEKLFF.

This clonotype came up many times. V gene TRBV18 combines with J gene TRBJ2-5, with D perhaps assigned TRBD1 or TRBD2 (5 bases each). V gave up 1 base and J gave up 1 base, with 13 bases separating them. There are 16 residues in the CDR3. The V gene's germline CDR1 is KGHSH and CDR2 LQKENI. This CDR3 reads CASSPLSTGTQETQYF. DNA for the CDR3: TGTGCCAGCTCACCACTCTCCACCGGGACCCAAGAGACCCAGTACTTC.

There are many counts of this clonotype. J is TRBJ2-7 and V is TRBV12-3 or TRBV12-4, with unresolved D. The V end lost 6 bases, the J end lost 6 bases, and 18 bases lay between the germline ends. This CDR3 contains 14 residues. The CDR3: CASSRYRQNGEQYF. Here the CDR3 DNA reads TGTGCCAGCAGCCGTTATCGGCAGAACGGCGAGCAGTACTTC.

This clonotype was observed many times. The V gene is TRBV5-1, the J gene TRBJ1-1; maybe TRBD1 (6 bases). The CDR3 length is 14 residues. Trimming cost V 4 bases and J 5 bases, with 15 bases left between them. CDR1 is SGHRS and CDR2 is YFSETQ in the germline V gene. CDR3 coding DNA: TGCGCCAGCAGCCGGGACAATAGGAGGACTGAAGCTTTCTTT. This translates into CASSRDNRRTEAFF.

This clonotype was found many times. The J gene is TRBJ2-2, the V gene TRBV11-1, with a possible D match to TRBD1 (6 bases). The CDR3 runs to 19 residues. Germline CDR1 is SGHAT and CDR2 is FQDESV (reference sequence). Trimming left V 1 base short and J 1 base short, with 19 bases between. CDR3 DNA: TGTGCCAGCAGCTTAGTAGGGGGTGGATTGGAGCTGAACACCGGGGAGCTGTTTTTT. As protein: CASSLVGGGLELNTGELFF.

The chain combines TRBV6-1 with TRBJ2-1, with D perhaps TRBD2 (6 bases). Trimming pared 2 bases from V and 3 bases from J, leaving 11 bases between. CDR3 length: 15 amino acids. Germline assignment: CDR1 MNHNS and CDR2 SASEGT. CDR3 bases: TGTGCCAGCAGTGAACTCCGGGGGAACTACAATGAGCAGTTCTTC. Translating gives CASSELRGNYNEQFF.

This clonotype was seen many times. The J gene is TRBJ2-7, the V gene TRBV7-8, with TRBD2 matching over 7 bases. The V gene end was trimmed by 0 bases and the J gene end by 7 bases; junction bases not matched to a gene: 12. This CDR3 has 16 amino acids. From germline, CDR1 is SGHVS and CDR2 FQNEAQ. The CDR3 DNA follows: TGTGCCAGCAGCTTAGCCCAGGGTGGCGGGGGAGGTGAGCAGTACTTC. Encoded protein: CASSLAQGGGGGEQYF.

V usage is TRBV11-2 and J usage is TRBJ2-5; the match to TRBD2 covers 7 bases. Trimming took 3 bases from V and 0 from J; bases not matched to a gene: 4. The CDR3 is 15 residues long. From germline, CDR1 is SGHAT and CDR2 FQNNGV. The CDR3 loop reads CASSFGGGNQETQYF. In nucleotides, the CDR3 is TGTGCCAGCAGCTTTGGGGGGGGGAACCAAGAGACCCAGTACTTC.

The chain uses TRBV28 and TRBJ2-7, with D uncertain. V was cut by 6 bases and J by 7 bases, with 13 bases left in between. The length of the CDR3 is 12 residues. Germline assignment: CDR1 MDHEN and CDR2 SYDVKM. CDR3 coding DNA: TGTGCCAGCAGCCTCGAGCGTGGTGAGCAGTACTTC. It is translated as CASSLERGEQYF. The full variable domain, with the rest looked up from reference TRBV28 and TRBJ2-7, is DVKVTQSSRYLVKRTGEKVFLECVQDMDHENMFWYRQDPGLGLRLIYFSYDVKMKEKGDIPEGYSVSREKKERFSLILESASTNQTSMYLCASSLERGEQYFGPGTRLTVT.